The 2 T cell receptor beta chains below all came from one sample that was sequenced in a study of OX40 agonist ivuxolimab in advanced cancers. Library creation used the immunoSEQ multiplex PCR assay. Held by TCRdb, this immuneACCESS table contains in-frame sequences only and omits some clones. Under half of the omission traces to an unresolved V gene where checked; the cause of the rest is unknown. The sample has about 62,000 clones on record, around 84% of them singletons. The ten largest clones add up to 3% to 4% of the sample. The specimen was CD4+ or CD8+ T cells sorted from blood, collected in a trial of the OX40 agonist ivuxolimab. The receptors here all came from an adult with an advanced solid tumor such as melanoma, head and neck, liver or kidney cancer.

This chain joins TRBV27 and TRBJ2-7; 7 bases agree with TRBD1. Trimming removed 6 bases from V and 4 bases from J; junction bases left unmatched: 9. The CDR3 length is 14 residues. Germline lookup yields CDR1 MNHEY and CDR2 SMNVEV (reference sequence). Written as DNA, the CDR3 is TGTGCCAGCAGGGAGACAGGGCCTGGGTACGAGCAGTACTTC. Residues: CASRETGPGYEQYF.

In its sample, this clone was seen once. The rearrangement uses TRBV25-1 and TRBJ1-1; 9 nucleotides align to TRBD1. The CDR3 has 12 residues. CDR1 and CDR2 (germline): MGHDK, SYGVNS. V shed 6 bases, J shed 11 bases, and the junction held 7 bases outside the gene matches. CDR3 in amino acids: CASSPQTGGAFF. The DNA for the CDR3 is TGTGCCAGCAGCCCTCAGACAGGGGGGGCTTTCTTT. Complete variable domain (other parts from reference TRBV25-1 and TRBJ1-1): EADIYQTPRYLVIGTGKKITLECSQTMGHDKMYWYQQDPGMELHLIHYSYGVNSTEKGDLSSESTVSRIRTEHFPLTLESARPSHTSQYLCASSPQTGGAFFGQGTRLTVV.